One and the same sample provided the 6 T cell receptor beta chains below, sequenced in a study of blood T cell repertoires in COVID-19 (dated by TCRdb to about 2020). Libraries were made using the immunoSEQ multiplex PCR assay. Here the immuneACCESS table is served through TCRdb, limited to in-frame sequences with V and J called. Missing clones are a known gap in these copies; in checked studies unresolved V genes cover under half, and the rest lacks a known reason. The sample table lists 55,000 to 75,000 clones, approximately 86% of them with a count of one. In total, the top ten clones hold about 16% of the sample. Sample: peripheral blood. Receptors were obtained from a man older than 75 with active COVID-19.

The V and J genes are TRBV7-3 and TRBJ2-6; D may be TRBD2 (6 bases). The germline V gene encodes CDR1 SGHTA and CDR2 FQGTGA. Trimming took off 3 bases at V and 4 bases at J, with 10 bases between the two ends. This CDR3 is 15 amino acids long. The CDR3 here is CASSFGGSGANVLTF. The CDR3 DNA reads TGTGCCAGCAGCTTCGGGGGATCAGGGGCCAACGTCCTGACTTTC.

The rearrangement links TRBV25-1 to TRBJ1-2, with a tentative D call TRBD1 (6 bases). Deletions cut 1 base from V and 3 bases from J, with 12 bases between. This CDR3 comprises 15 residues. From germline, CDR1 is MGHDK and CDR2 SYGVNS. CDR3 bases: TGTGCCAGCAGTGAATCAGGGGTTTTCGACTATGGCTACACCTTC. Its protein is CASSESGVFDYGYTF.

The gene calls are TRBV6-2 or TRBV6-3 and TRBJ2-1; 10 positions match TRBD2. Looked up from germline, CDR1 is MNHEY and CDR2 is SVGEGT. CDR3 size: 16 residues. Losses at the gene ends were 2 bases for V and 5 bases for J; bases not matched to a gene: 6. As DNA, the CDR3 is TGTGCCAGCAGTTACCTAGCGGGAGTTTCGGACAATGAGCAGTTCTTC. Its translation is CASSYLAGVSDNEQFF.

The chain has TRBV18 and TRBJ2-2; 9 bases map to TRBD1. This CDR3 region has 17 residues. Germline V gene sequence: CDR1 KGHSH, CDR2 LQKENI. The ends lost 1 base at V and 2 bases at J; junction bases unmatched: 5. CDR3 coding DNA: TGTGCCAGCTCACCACGGAGGACAGGGGCAAACACCGGGGAGCTGTTTTTT. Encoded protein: CASSPRRTGANTGELFF.

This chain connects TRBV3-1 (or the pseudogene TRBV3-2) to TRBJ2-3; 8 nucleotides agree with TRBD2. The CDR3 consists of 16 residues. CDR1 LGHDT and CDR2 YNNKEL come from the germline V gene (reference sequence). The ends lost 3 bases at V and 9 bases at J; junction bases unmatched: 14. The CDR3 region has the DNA TGTGCCAGCAGCCAGGCCGGGACTAGTGGTTCGTCGACGCAGTATTTT. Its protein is CASSQAGTSGSSTQYF.

CDR3 sequence: CASSSDRGRSYEQYF. CDR3 sequence (DNA): TGTGCCAGCAGCTCCGACAGGGGGCGCTCCTACGAGCAGTACTTC. The J gene is TRBJ2-7, the V gene TRBV5-4; 10 bases are shared with TRBD1. With V trimmed by 3 bases and J by 0 bases, 3 bases remained unmatched. Per germline, CDR1 SGHNT and CDR2 YYREEE (reference sequence). The CDR3 is made up of 15 amino acids.